These T cell receptor beta chains were read from a single sample in a study of PD-1 blockade in classical Hodgkin lymphoma. Clones were sequenced by immunoSEQ multiplex PCR, and TCRdb holds only the in-frame ones, with some missing. This table has around 32,000 clones, approximately 90% appearing once. Sequencing was performed on CD4+ T cells from blood. All receptors come from a human donor with classical Hodgkin lymphoma. Both conserved end residues are part of each CDR3. The D gene is left open where the match is weak. Not every row has a clone size; where given, it reads once, few, many or a size class.

CDR3nt: TGCGCCAGCAGCCCCGTCGGGGGGAATCAGCCCCAGCATTTT
CDR3aa: CASSPVGGNQPQHF
j_gene: TRBJ1-5
v_gene: TRBV4-1
d_gene: NA
abundance: NA

CDR3nt: TGTGCCAGCACCGAAGGAGCAGGGGGAGAAGAGACCCAGTACTTC
CDR3aa: CASTEGAGGEETQYF
j_gene: TRBJ2-5
v_gene: TRBV11-1
d_gene: TRBD1
abundance: NA

CDR3nt: TGTGCACGGGCAGGGGGCGGCGGTGGTGTGGGTGAGCAGTTCTTC
CDR3aa: CARAGGGGGVGEQFF
j_gene: TRBJ2-1
v_gene: TRBV27
d_gene: TRBD1
abundance: NA

CDR3nt: TGTGCCAGCATCCCAGCGGGGGGGGGCTATGGCTACACCTTC
CDR3aa: CASIPAGGGYGYTF
j_gene: TRBJ1-2
v_gene: TRBV6-1
d_gene: NA
abundance: NA

CDR3nt: TGTGCCAGCAGTGTCACGGGGCGCGGCACCGGGGAGCTGTTTTTT
CDR3aa: CASSVTGRGTGELFF
j_gene: TRBJ2-2
v_gene: TRBV2
d_gene: NA
abundance: NA

CDR3nt: TGCAGCGCTGGCGAGTCAGATACGCAGTATTTT
CDR3aa: CSAGESDTQYF
j_gene: TRBJ2-3
v_gene: TRBV29-1
d_gene: NA
abundance: NA

CDR3nt: TGCGCCAGCAGCCCGGGACTAAACTACGAGCAGTACTTC
CDR3aa: CASSPGLNYEQYF
j_gene: TRBJ2-7
v_gene: TRBV10-1
d_gene: TRBD2
abundance: NA

CDR3nt: TGTGCCAGCAGAGGTGACCCGAACACCGGGGAGCTGTTTTTT
CDR3aa: CASRGDPNTGELFF
j_gene: TRBJ2-2
v_gene: TRBV2
d_gene: NA
abundance: NA

CDR3nt: TGTGCCAGCAGCCGGGACAGTGGCACTGAAGCTTTCTTT
CDR3aa: CASSRDSGTEAFF
j_gene: TRBJ1-1
v_gene: TRBV2
d_gene: TRBD1
abundance: NA

CDR3nt: TGCGCCAGCAGCTTGGCCCCGGGGGCTAGCGTTAGCACAGATACGCAGTATTTT
CDR3aa: CASSLAPGASVSTDTQYF
j_gene: TRBJ2-3
v_gene: TRBV5-1
d_gene: NA
abundance: NA

CDR3nt: TGTGCCAGCAGCCGACGACTAGCGGGAGCGAACACCGGGGAGCTGTTTTTT
CDR3aa: CASSRRLAGANTGELFF
j_gene: TRBJ2-2
v_gene: TRBV5-8
d_gene: TRBD2
abundance: NA

CDR3nt: TGTGCCAGCAGTGCTGGACAGGACTCTGGAAACACCATATATTTT
CDR3aa: CASSAGQDSGNTIYF
j_gene: TRBJ1-3
v_gene: TRBV21-1
d_gene: NA
abundance: NA

CDR3nt: TGTGCCAGCAGCTTAACGTTCACGGCTGAAGCTTTCTTT
CDR3aa: CASSLTFTAEAFF
j_gene: TRBJ1-1
v_gene: TRBV7-3
d_gene: NA
abundance: NA

CDR3nt: TGTGCCAGCAGCCCCGGGGCGCAGAACACTGAAGCTTTCTTT
CDR3aa: CASSPGAQNTEAFF
j_gene: TRBJ1-1
v_gene: TRBV7-2
d_gene: NA
abundance: NA

CDR3nt: TGTGCCAGCAGCCAGGGTGTAGGGGCCAACGTCCTGACTTTC
CDR3aa: CASSQGVGANVLTF
j_gene: TRBJ2-6
v_gene: TRBV28
d_gene: NA
abundance: NA

CDR3nt: TGTGCCAGCAGCTTACAGGGACGTGAGCAGTTCTTC
CDR3aa: CASSLQGREQFF
j_gene: TRBJ2-1
v_gene: TRBV7-9
d_gene: NA
abundance: NA

CDR3nt: TGCGCCAGCAGTGAGACAGGGGGTCGCGACGAGCAGTACTTC
CDR3aa: CASSETGGRDEQYF
j_gene: TRBJ2-7
v_gene: TRBV10-1
d_gene: TRBD1
abundance: NA

CDR3nt: TGTGCCAGCAGTGAAGCGCTTCCAAGGGAAAATGAGCAGTTCTTC
CDR3aa: CASSEALPRENEQFF
j_gene: TRBJ2-1
v_gene: TRBV2
d_gene: NA
abundance: NA

CDR3nt: TGTGCCAGCAGCCTCGAGGACAGGGGCCAGCCCCAGCATTTT
CDR3aa: CASSLEDRGQPQHF
j_gene: TRBJ1-5
v_gene: TRBV9
d_gene: TRBD1
abundance: once

CDR3nt: TGTGCCAGCAGTTCCCCTAAGGGAAACATTCAGTACTTC
CDR3aa: CASSSPKGNIQYF
j_gene: TRBJ2-4
v_gene: TRBV25-1
d_gene: NA
abundance: NA

CDR3nt: TGTGCCAGCAGTGACCACTACCAGCAAGAGACCCAGTACTTC
CDR3aa: CASSDHYQQETQYF
j_gene: TRBJ2-5
v_gene: TRBV6-1
d_gene: NA
abundance: NA

CDR3nt: TGTGCCAGCAGCCCCCCCTCCGTAGCCAAAAACATTCAGTACTTC
CDR3aa: CASSPPSVAKNIQYF
j_gene: TRBJ2-4
v_gene: TRBV6-6
d_gene: NA
abundance: NA

CDR3nt: TGTGCCAGCAGGGGGGCCGCTTGGGAGCAATACTTC
CDR3aa: CASRGAAWEQYF
j_gene: TRBJ2-7
v_gene: TRBV28
d_gene: NA
abundance: NA

CDR3nt: TGTGCCAGCAAGCTACCTCATGGCTACACCTTC
CDR3aa: CASKLPHGYTF
j_gene: TRBJ1-2
v_gene: TRBV6-1
d_gene: NA
abundance: NA

CDR3nt: TGCGCCAGCAACTGGGCCAACTTACAGGGGCAAGAGACCCAGTACTTC
CDR3aa: CASNWANLQGQETQYF
j_gene: TRBJ2-5
v_gene: TRBV5-1
d_gene: TRBD1
abundance: NA

CDR3nt: TGTGCCAGCAGTGACTCGGAATATAGCTCCTACAATGAGCAGTTCTTC
CDR3aa: CASSDSEYSSYNEQFF
j_gene: TRBJ2-1
v_gene: TRBV6-4
d_gene: NA
abundance: NA

CDR3nt: TGTGCCAGCCAACCCCGACAGGGATGGGGCTCCTACAATGAGCAGTTCTTC
CDR3aa: CASQPRQGWGSYNEQFF
j_gene: TRBJ2-1
v_gene: TRBV11-3
d_gene: TRBD1
abundance: NA

CDR3nt: TGCAGCGTCCTCACCAATTACGAGCAGTACTTC
CDR3aa: CSVLTNYEQYF
j_gene: TRBJ2-7
v_gene: TRBV29-1
d_gene: NA
abundance: NA

CDR3nt: TGTGCCAGCTCAACAGGGCGCAATCAGCCCCAGCATTTT
CDR3aa: CASSTGRNQPQHF
j_gene: TRBJ1-5
v_gene: TRBV2
d_gene: NA
abundance: NA

CDR3nt: TGTGCCAGCTCACCCGACAGCTCTGGGGCCAACGTCCTGACTTTC
CDR3aa: CASSPDSSGANVLTF
j_gene: TRBJ2-6
v_gene: TRBV18
d_gene: NA
abundance: NA

CDR3nt: TGCAGCGTTGTTGAACAGTTTAATGAAAAACTGTTTTTT
CDR3aa: CSVVEQFNEKLFF
j_gene: TRBJ1-4
v_gene: TRBV29-1
d_gene: NA
abundance: NA

CDR3nt: TGTGCCACCTGGGCCGCCCGGGCGACTAGCGGGAGAGCTGGGTTCTTC
CDR3aa: CATWAARATSGRAGFF
j_gene: TRBJ2-1
v_gene: TRBV28
d_gene: TRBD2
abundance: NA

CDR3nt: TGTGCCAGCAGTCCGAGGGCTAACGGGGCCAACGTCCTGACTTTC
CDR3aa: CASSPRANGANVLTF
j_gene: TRBJ2-6
v_gene: TRBV27
d_gene: NA
abundance: NA

CDR3nt: TGCGCCAGCAGCCAAGTGGGTGGGGGGAAATACAATGAGCAGTTCTTC
CDR3aa: CASSQVGGGKYNEQFF
j_gene: TRBJ2-1
v_gene: TRBV4-1
d_gene: NA
abundance: NA

CDR3nt: TGTGCCAGGGACCACGGCACAGATACGCAGTATTTT
CDR3aa: CARDHGTDTQYF
j_gene: TRBJ2-3
v_gene: TRBV14
d_gene: NA
abundance: once

CDR3nt: TGTGCCACCAGCAGGCCGGGACAGTCGCAAAACATTCAGTACTTC
CDR3aa: CATSRPGQSQNIQYF
j_gene: TRBJ2-4
v_gene: TRBV15
d_gene: TRBD1
abundance: NA

CDR3nt: TGTGCCAGCAGTTTATTGGGTCCCGACAGTCCTAACTATGGCTACACCTTC
CDR3aa: CASSLLGPDSPNYGYTF
j_gene: TRBJ1-2
v_gene: TRBV27
d_gene: NA
abundance: NA

CDR3nt: TGTGCCAGCAGCATTTTGACGGGCGGGAGTTACGAGCAGTACTTC
CDR3aa: CASSILTGGSYEQYF
j_gene: TRBJ2-7
v_gene: TRBV11-2
d_gene: TRBD2
abundance: NA

CDR3nt: TGCAGTGCTAGAGCGAGACCAGAGCAGTTCTTC
CDR3aa: CSARARPEQFF
j_gene: TRBJ2-1
v_gene: TRBV20-1
d_gene: NA
abundance: NA

CDR3nt: TGTGCCAGCAGCTTAGCGCTTGGTGGAGACAGGAGGAATCAGCCCCAGCATTTT
CDR3aa: CASSLALGGDRRNQPQHF
j_gene: TRBJ1-5
v_gene: TRBV7-9
d_gene: NA
abundance: NA

CDR3nt: TGCGCCAGCAGCTTGAGGGCGGGAGTTGGGCTGGAAGAGACCCAGTACTTC
CDR3aa: CASSLRAGVGLEETQYF
j_gene: TRBJ2-5
v_gene: TRBV5-1
d_gene: TRBD2
abundance: NA

CDR3nt: TGTGCCAGTAGTATCAGGGGCAGACCAGCTGGAAACACCATATATTTT
CDR3aa: CASSIRGRPAGNTIYF
j_gene: TRBJ1-3
v_gene: TRBV19
d_gene: NA
abundance: medium-sized

CDR3nt: TGCGCCAGCAAACTACGGGACGGTTCTGGGGCCAACGTCCTGACTTTC
CDR3aa: CASKLRDGSGANVLTF
j_gene: TRBJ2-6
v_gene: TRBV5-1
d_gene: NA
abundance: once

CDR3nt: TGTGCCGTCGGACGGGAGCAAAGCATTCAGTACTTC
CDR3aa: CAVGREQSIQYF
j_gene: TRBJ2-4
v_gene: TRBV10-3
d_gene: NA
abundance: NA

CDR3nt: TGTGCCAGCAGCCCCGGGACTAGCGGGAGTAATGAGCAGTTCTTC
CDR3aa: CASSPGTSGSNEQFF
j_gene: TRBJ2-1
v_gene: TRBV5-8
d_gene: TRBD2
abundance: NA

CDR3nt: TGTGCCTGGAGTGTACGTTGGGGGCCCTATGGCTACACCTTC
CDR3aa: CAWSVRWGPYGYTF
j_gene: TRBJ1-2
v_gene: TRBV30
d_gene: NA
abundance: NA

CDR3nt: TGTGCCATCAGTGAAGGGCAGGGAATTGGCTACACCTTC
CDR3aa: CAISEGQGIGYTF
j_gene: TRBJ1-2
v_gene: TRBV10-3
d_gene: NA
abundance: NA

CDR3nt: TGTGCCTGGGAAAAGGGGGGAAATGAGCAGTTCTTC
CDR3aa: CAWEKGGNEQFF
j_gene: TRBJ2-1
v_gene: TRBV30
d_gene: NA
abundance: NA

CDR3nt: TGTGCCAGCAGCTTACTACAAACCTACGAGCAGTACTTC
CDR3aa: CASSLLQTYEQYF
j_gene: TRBJ2-7
v_gene: TRBV11-2
d_gene: NA
abundance: few

CDR3nt: TGTGCCAGCAGGTTACGGGGTCCCTATGGCTACACCTTC
CDR3aa: CASRLRGPYGYTF
j_gene: TRBJ1-2
v_gene: TRBV28
d_gene: NA
abundance: NA

CDR3nt: TGCGCCAGCAGCCGGGGCAGGGGCCGGACGACCGGGGAGCTGTTTTTT
CDR3aa: CASSRGRGRTTGELFF
j_gene: TRBJ2-2
v_gene: TRBV4-1
d_gene: NA
abundance: once

CDR3nt: TGTGCCAGCTCACCCGGGACAGGGGGCGGAGAGACCCAGTACTTC
CDR3aa: CASSPGTGGGETQYF
j_gene: TRBJ2-5
v_gene: TRBV18
d_gene: TRBD1
abundance: NA

CDR3nt: TGTGCCAGCAGCCAAGCACGGAACACTGAAGCTTTCTTT
CDR3aa: CASSQARNTEAFF
j_gene: TRBJ1-1
v_gene: TRBV14
d_gene: NA
abundance: NA